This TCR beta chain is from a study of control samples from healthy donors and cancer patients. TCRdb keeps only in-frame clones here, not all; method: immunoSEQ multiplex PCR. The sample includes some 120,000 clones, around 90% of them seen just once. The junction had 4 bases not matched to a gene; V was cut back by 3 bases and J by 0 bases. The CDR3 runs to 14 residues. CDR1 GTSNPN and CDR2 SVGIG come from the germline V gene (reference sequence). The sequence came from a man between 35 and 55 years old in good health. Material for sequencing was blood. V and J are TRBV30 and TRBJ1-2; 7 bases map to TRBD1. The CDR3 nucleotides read TGTGCCTGGAGGAAGACAGGGACTAACTATGGCTACACCTTC. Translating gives CAWRKTGTNYGYTF.